The entry below gives a single T cell receptor (beta chain) sequence along with its context. Its antigen is unknown. This specimen comes from a study of T cells in Graves' hyperthyroidism and ophthalmopathy. Amplified regions were TCR beta CDR3 sequences from RNA transcripts. Carried out on the TCR CDR3, a first-round RT-PCR used the HTBI primer set. MiXCR, run by TCRdb on the multiplex PCR reads, gives a single entry per CDR3 protein. The sample holds 550,000 to 600,000 distinct CDR3 sequences, 14% seen once. Germline CDR1 and CDR2: SGHTA and FQGTGA. V shed 5 bases, J shed 3 bases, and the junction held 3 bases outside the gene matches. The CDR3 is 16 residues long. Whole-study results and caveats: Among clonotypes expanded in thyroid above 0.001, most were also found in blood. Ophthalmopathy was identified by the model a median about 6.8 months ahead of onset.

This TCR came from a woman under 30 with Graves' ophthalmopathy. Sequences were obtained from blood. This rearrangement joins TRBV7-3 to TRBJ2-1; 14 nucleotides align to TRBD2. The CDR3 here is CASSRGLAGDYNEQFF. The DNA of the CDR3 is TGTGCCAGCAGCCGGGGACTAGCGGGAGACTACAATGAGCAGTTCTTC.